The 28 T cell receptor beta chains in this list originate from one sample, sequenced in a study of radiation and T cells in renal cell carcinoma. The treatment denotes: treatment-naive control, cytoreductive nephrectomy. Profiled with immunoSEQ multiplex PCR; TCRdb holds only in-frame clones, not every one. The sample holds 15,000 to 20,000 clones; over 50% are singletons and the top ten take around a third. The sample was tumor tissue, taken from a patient whose treatment was nephrectomy without radiotherapy. The receptors here all came from a man aged 50 to 59 with renal cell carcinoma.

The rearrangement joins TRBV20-1 to TRBJ2-7; D is undetermined. V dropped 4 bases and J dropped 1 base, with 5 bases sitting between them. Germline V gene lookup returns CDR1 DFQATT and CDR2 SNEGSKA (reference sequence). The CDR3 consists of 11 residues. DNA of the CDR3: TGCAGTGCTAAGGGTTCCTACGAGCAGTACTTC. Translating it yields CSAKGSYEQYF.

In its sample, this clone was seen a few times. V and J are TRBV18 and TRBJ1-5; D ambiguous. V was trimmed by 7 bases and J by 6 bases, leaving 13 bases between them. CDR3 length equals 13 residues. The germline gives CDR1 KGHSH, CDR2 LQKENI. CDR3 loop: CASLTGSGQPQHF. The CDR3 coding sequence is TGTGCCAGCTTGACGGGTTCGGGTCAGCCCCAGCATTTT.

J is TRBJ1-5 and V is TRBV7-8, with TRBD1 matching over 7 bases. The CDR3 has 16 residues. In germline, CDR1 is SGHVS, CDR2 FQNEAQ. Unmatched junction bases numbered 12, after V lost 4 bases and J lost 6 bases. The CDR3 coding sequence is TGTGCCAGCAGCTCCCGACTTGAATCAGGGGGTCAGCCCCAGCATTTT. This sequence encodes CASSSRLESGGQPQHF.

The chain is built from TRBV18 and TRBJ1-1, with TRBD1 as a possible D gene (5 bases). Between the trimmed V and J ends, which lost 2 bases and 3 bases, there was a span of 10 bases. The CDR3 consists of 14 residues. Germline CDR1 and CDR2: KGHSH and LQKENI. The CDR3 spells CASSPRQSDTEAFF. The CDR3 nucleotides read TGTGCCAGCTCACCAAGACAGTCCGACACTGAAGCTTTCTTT. The complete variable domain, with remaining parts taken from reference TRBV18 and TRBJ1-1, reads NAGVMQNPRHLVRRRGQEARLRCSPMKGHSHVYWYRQLPEEGLKFMVYLQKENIIDESGMPKERFSAEFPKEGPSILRIQQVVRGDSAAYFCASSPRQSDTEAFFGQGTRLTVV.

V gene TRBV4-1 combines with J gene TRBJ1-2; maybe TRBD1 (5 bases). V lost 4 bases, J lost 4 bases, and 13 bases lay in between. The CDR3 runs to 14 residues. CDR1 is MGHRA, CDR2 YSYEKL, per germline. CDR3 loop: CASSLLQVLYGYTF. Written as DNA, the CDR3 is TGCGCCAGCAGCCTGTTACAGGTTCTCTATGGCTACACCTTC.

The chain joins TRBV15 to TRBJ1-6, with TRBD1 matching 8 bases. Germline V gene data show CDR1 as LNHNV and CDR2 as YYDKDF (reference sequence). With V trimmed by 1 base and J by 8 bases, 4 bases remained unmatched. This CDR3 has 15 amino acids. CDR3: CATSRGQGKDSPLHF. CDR3 coding DNA: TGTGCCACCAGCAGAGGACAGGGGAAGGATTCACCCCTCCACTTT.

The V call is TRBV6-1, the J call TRBJ1-5; no reliable D call. This CDR3 is 13 amino acids long. Germline CDR1 is MNHNS and CDR2 is SASEGT. Trimming removed 0 bases at V and 12 bases at J, with 12 bases between. The CDR3 spells CASSEARGSGQHF. The CDR3 DNA sequence: TGTGCCAGCAGTGAAGCGCGTGGTTCGGGCCAGCATTTT.

The V gene is TRBV11-2, the J gene TRBJ2-2, with D perhaps matching TRBD1 or TRBD2 (6 bases each). Trimming stripped 3 bases from V and 5 bases from J, with 13 bases between. CDR3 length equals 15 residues. The germline V gene encodes CDR1 SGHAT and CDR2 FQNNGV. The CDR3 sequence is CASSFGGGGTGELFF. The CDR3 DNA reads as TGTGCCAGCAGCTTCGGAGGAGGGGGGACCGGGGAGCTGTTTTTT.

CDR3 sequence (DNA): TGTGCCAGCAGCTTCGACAGGAGGGCGACTGAAGCTTTCTTT. Translating it yields CASSFDRRATEAFF. This chain links TRBV5-6 with TRBJ1-1, with a tentative D call TRBD1 (6 bases). In germline, CDR1 is SGHDT, CDR2 YYEEEE. The ends were cut back, 2 bases at V and 5 bases at J, with 13 bases in the middle. CDR3 length: 14 amino acids.

V and J are TRBV7-2 and TRBJ2-5, with 7 bases that match TRBD1. The CDR3 length is 16 residues. In germline, CDR1 is SGHTA, CDR2 FQGNSA. With V trimmed by 0 bases and J by 1 base, 5 bases remained unmatched. The CDR3 nucleotides are TGTGCCAGCAGCTTAGCCCCGACAGGGCGCCAAGAGACCCAGTACTTC. Amino acid sequence: CASSLAPTGRQETQYF.

This chain joins TRBV7-2 and TRBJ2-7; the match to TRBD2 covers 13 bases. V was pared by 2 bases and J by 2 bases, with 12 bases of the junction left unmatched. Germline loops: CDR1 SGHTA, CDR2 FQGNSA. The CDR3 is 19 residues long. The CDR3 loop is CASSLLQTSGRPTAYEQYF. The CDR3 DNA sequence: TGTGCCAGCAGCTTACTCCAGACTAGCGGGAGGCCGACAGCCTACGAGCAGTACTTC.

The chain recombines TRBV6-5 with TRBJ1-4, with a tentative D call TRBD1 (6 bases). The germline V and J ends were trimmed by 2 bases and 2 bases, with 9 bases remaining between them. This CDR3 comprises 15 residues. Germline V gene data show CDR1 as MNHEY and CDR2 as SVGAGI. The CDR3 sequence: CASSYQGLTNEKLFF. The DNA of the CDR3 is TGTGCCAGCAGTTACCAGGGGCTGACTAATGAAAAACTGTTTTTT.

This clone was seen more than once but under ten times. The rearrangement uses TRBV27 and TRBJ1-2; D remains unclear. The CDR3 covers 16 residues. Trimming stripped 5 bases from V and 4 bases from J, with 20 bases between. The germline V gene encodes CDR1 MNHEY and CDR2 SMNVEV (reference sequence). The chain's CDR3 is CASSVLPDERGYGYTF. For the CDR3, the DNA is TGTGCCAGCAGTGTTCTCCCAGATGAGCGAGGCTATGGCTACACCTTC.

This clone has a handful of counts. The V and J genes are TRBV12-5 and TRBJ1-2; 9 positions agree with TRBD1. Unmatched junction bases numbered 2, after V lost 2 bases and J lost 4 bases. The CDR3 is 14 amino acids. Germline-derived CDR1 and CDR2 are LGHNT and FRNRAP. CDR3 DNA sequence: TGTGCTAGTGGTTTGACAGGGGGCGCCTATGGCTACACCTTC. Its protein is CASGLTGGAYGYTF.

The table lists this clone with a few counts. The rearrangement joins TRBV29-1 to TRBJ1-2, with no clear D. The germline V gene has CDR1 SQVTM and CDR2 ANQGSEA. V gave up 7 bases and J gave up 4 bases, with 13 bases separating them. The CDR3 is made up of 12 amino acids. The CDR3 protein is CSARHESYGYTF. The CDR3 DNA sequence: TGCAGCGCCCGACACGAGAGCTATGGCTACACCTTC.

This chain links TRBV7-7 with TRBJ2-7, with D unresolved. Germline CDR1 reads SSHAT; CDR2 reads FNYEAQ (reference sequence). V lost 5 bases and J lost 6, with 11 bases in between. The CDR3 is made up of 12 amino acids. CDR3 loop: CASSPNGREQYF. The CDR3 region has the DNA TGTGCCAGCAGCCCGAACGGGCGCGAGCAGTACTTC. Full variable domain (missing parts from reference TRBV7-7 and TRBJ2-7): GAGVSQSPRYKVTKRGQDVTLRCDPISSHATLYWYQQALGQGPEFLTYFNYEAQPDKSGLPSDRFSAERPEGSISTLTIQRTEQRDSAMYRCASSPNGREQYFGPGTRLTVT.

This chain connects TRBV2 to TRBJ1-1; perhaps TRBD1 as D (6 bases). Trimming took 2 bases from V and 6 from J, leaving 13 bases between them. The CDR3 loop spans 14 amino acids. Germline CDR1 and CDR2: SNHLY and FYNNEI. The CDR3 coding sequence is TGTGCCAGCAGTGAAACCGGGACAAGTTCTGAAGCTTTCTTT. This encodes CASSETGTSSEAFF.

The CDR3 bases are TGCGCCAGCAGCCAAGATAATGGCCGGCGACCATTGAACTATGGCTACACCTTC. Translation gives CASSQDNGRRPLNYGYTF. The chain carries TRBV4-3 and TRBJ1-2; D gene uncertain. This CDR3 has 18 residues. Trimming removed 0 bases at V and 2 bases at J, with 19 bases between. Germline CDR1 reads LGHNA; CDR2 reads YSLEER.

The chain uses TRBV7-2 and TRBJ2-3; tentatively, D is TRBD1 or TRBD2 (5 bases each). The V gene's germline CDR1 is SGHTA and CDR2 FQGNSA. V was shortened by 5 bases and J by 1 base, with 16 bases between the two germline ends. The CDR3 spans 16 residues. The CDR3 sequence: CASSLSGPPGTDTQYF. CDR3 nucleotide sequence: TGTGCCAGCAGCCTCTCGGGACCGCCAGGCACAGATACGCAGTATTTT.

The V call is TRBV27, the J call TRBJ2-2; D possibly matches TRBD1 or TRBD2 (6 bases each). CDR1 is MNHEY and CDR2 is SMNVEV in the germline V gene (reference sequence). Trimming cost V 7 bases and J 3 bases, with 18 bases left between them. The CDR3 is made up of 16 amino acids. The CDR3 protein is CASTVWGAGDTGELFF. CDR3 DNA: TGTGCCAGCACCGTGTGGGGGGCCGGGGACACCGGGGAGCTGTTTTTT.

The V and J genes are TRBV27 and TRBJ2-2; D may be TRBD1 (6 bases). Per germline, CDR1 MNHEY and CDR2 SMNVEV (reference sequence). The CDR3 length is 14 residues. V was trimmed by 7 bases and J by 2 bases, leaving 11 bases between them. CDR3 residues: CASTAGTNTGELFF. The DNA for the CDR3 is TGTGCCAGCACCGCCGGGACAAACACCGGGGAGCTGTTTTTT.

V and J are TRBV6-1 and TRBJ1-2; TRBD1 agrees at 9 bases. The germline CDR1 and CDR2 sequences are MNHNS and SASEGT. The CDR3 loop spans 15 amino acids. After removal of 0 bases from V and 8 bases from J, the junction contained 7 bases not matched to a gene. The CDR3 reads CASSEADRGFRGYTF. The CDR3 DNA reads TGTGCCAGCAGTGAAGCGGACAGGGGCTTTAGGGGCTACACCTTC.

The gene calls are TRBV6-1 and TRBJ1-1; D unresolved. The length of the CDR3 is 12 residues. Germline loops: CDR1 MNHNS, CDR2 SASEGT. V lost 6 bases to trimming and J lost 1 base, with 6 bases between them. CDR3 sequence: CASRRQNTEAFF. DNA of the CDR3: TGTGCCAGCAGGAGACAGAACACTGAAGCTTTCTTT.

Only a few counts were recorded for this clone. This chain connects TRBV18 to TRBJ1-5; D is perhaps TRBD1 (5 bases). CDR1 and CDR2 from the germline V gene are KGHSH and LQKENI. With 3 bases removed from V and 7 bases from J, the gap between germline ends came to 10 bases. This CDR3 comprises 13 residues. The CDR3 sequence: CASSPQGPQPQHF. Written as DNA, the CDR3 is TGTGCCAGCTCACCCCAGGGTCCCCAGCCCCAGCATTTT. Based on the CDR3 plus reference TRBV18 and TRBJ1-5, the full variable domain is NAGVMQNPRHLVRRRGQEARLRCSPMKGHSHVYWYRQLPEEGLKFMVYLQKENIIDESGMPKERFSAEFPKEGPSILRIQQVVRGDSAAYFCASSPQGPQPQHFGDGTRLSIL.

This chain links TRBV7-2 with TRBJ2-7, with D perhaps matching TRBD1 (6 bases). The V end was cut by 8 bases, the J end by 0 bases, with 8 bases between. Germline V gives CDR1 SGHTA, CDR2 FQGNSA. The CDR3 has 12 residues. The CDR3 nucleotides are TGTGCCAGCGGGACATCCTCCTACGAGCAGTACTTC. This sequence encodes CASGTSSYEQYF.

The chain uses TRBV5-1 and TRBJ2-6; no clear D gene. V lost 1 base to trimming and J lost 1 base, with 6 bases between them. This CDR3 region has 15 residues. Germline V CDR1 and CDR2: SGHRS, YFSETQ. Written as DNA, the CDR3 is TGCGCCAGCAGCTTGAGTTTGTCTGGGGCCAACGTCCTGACTTTC. This translates into CASSLSLSGANVLTF.

The chain has TRBV19 and TRBJ1-4, with 7 bases fitting TRBD1. CDR1 LNHDA and CDR2 SQIVND come from the germline V gene (reference sequence). The CDR3 spans 16 residues. V lost 4 bases to trimming and J lost 0 bases; unmatched junction nucleotides: 5. CDR3 DNA sequence: TGTGCCAGTAGTAACGGACAGGCCGCAACTAATGAAAAACTGTTTTTT. This sequence encodes CASSNGQAATNEKLFF.

The chain couples TRBV29-1 to TRBJ1-5, with D possibly matching TRBD1 (5 bases). The CDR3 has 14 residues. Germline V gives CDR1 SQVTM, CDR2 ANQGSEA. Trimming stripped 5 bases from V and 4 bases from J, with 15 bases between. The CDR3 here is CSVIEGRENQPQHF. In nucleotides, the CDR3 is TGCAGCGTTATCGAGGGACGGGAAAATCAGCCCCAGCATTTT.